This T cell receptor (beta chain) was sequenced for a study of blood T cell repertoires in COVID-19. Only in-frame clones appear in the TCRdb table, and some are missing; sequencing was by immunoSEQ multiplex PCR. The data show some 500,000 clones, with 85% to 90% seen just once and less than 9% held by the top ten. After removal of 6 bases from V and 1 base from J, the junction contained 3 bases not matched to a gene. The CDR3 extends over 13 amino acids. Sequenced: peripheral blood. The gene calls are TRBV12-3 or TRBV12-4 and TRBJ2-7, with TRBD2 matching over 7 bases. The TCR was taken from a woman between 50 and 59 years old with COVID-19, enrolled during active disease. CDR3 bases: TGTGCCAGCAGGCCCGGGGGGTCCTACGAGCAGTACTTC. Protein product: CASRPGGSYEQYF.